One and the same sample provided the 16 T cell receptor beta chains below, sequenced in a study of T cell clonality in common variable immunodeficiency. Assay: immunoSEQ multiplex PCR; the TCRdb copy retains only in-frame clones and omits some. In total the sample includes tens of thousands of clones, none of them seen once. Sequenced material: peripheral blood mononuclear cells. The source of these receptors is a person aged 18 to 75 in good health.

This clone has ten or more counts. The read halts 3 residues ahead of the CDR3 end, with the missing end drawn from the germline J gene. The chain carries TRBV20-1 and TRBJ2-3; D is unclear. This CDR3 comprises 12 residues. With 5 bases removed from V and 2 bases from J, the gap between germline ends came to 8 bases. Germline V gives CDR1 DFQATT, CDR2 SNEGSKA (reference sequence). The sequenced CDR3 bases are TGCAGTGCTCGTAGAGCCACAGATACG. Translation: CSARRATDT. The whole CDR3 reads CSARRATDTQYF.

This clone has ten or more counts. The sequenced fragment ends 3 residues before the CDR3 boundary, so the rest is inferred from the germline J gene. The chain couples TRBV18 to TRBJ1-4, with TRBD1 matching over 9 bases. The CDR3 totals 14 residues. J was trimmed by 7 bases and V by 6 bases; bases with no gene match: 6. In germline, CDR1 is KGHSH, CDR2 LQKENI. The CDR3 is CASSRTGEAEKLFF. CDR3 DNA, as far as it was read: TGTGCCAGCTCGCGGACAGGGGAGGCTGAAAAA. Supplemented by reference TRBV18 and TRBJ1-4, the full variable domain reads NAGVMQNPRHLVRRRGQEARLRCSPMKGHSHVYWYRQLPEEGLKFMVYLQKENIIDESGMPKERFSAEFPKEGPSILRIQQVVRGDSAAYFCASSRTGEAEKLFFGSGTQLSVL.

This clone was counted ten times or more. CDR3: CATNTAGGSGNTEAFF. The CDR3 bases that were read are TGCGCCACCAATACAGCCGGCGGGTCGGGGAACACTGAA. This chain links TRBV23-1 with TRBJ1-1; D is unclear. The read terminates 3 residues before the CDR3 end, so the remaining end is supplied by the germline J gene. TRBV23-1 is an open reading frame whose function is uncertain. The CDR3 consists of 16 residues. V dropped 10 bases and J dropped 1 base, with 22 bases sitting between them.

This clone showed up many times. The CDR3 extends 3 residues past the end of the read, so its final part is completed from the germline J gene. J is TRBJ1-1 and V is TRBV20-1, with 7 bases aligning to TRBD1. Germline CDR1 is DFQATT and CDR2 is SNEGSKA (reference sequence). The V gene end was trimmed by 5 bases and the J gene end by 5 bases; junction bases not matched to a gene: 5. The CDR3 has 12 residues. The CDR3 is CSAHRGGTEAFF. The sequenced CDR3 bases are TGCAGTGCTCACAGGGGAGGGACTGAA.

In its sample, this clone was seen many times. The read is 3 residues too short to cover the CDR3 end, so that end is filled in from the germline J gene. V is TRBV7-9 and J is TRBJ2-1, with a possible D match to TRBD2 (5 bases). Trimming removed 5 bases at V and 8 bases at J, with 10 bases between. The CDR3 consists of 12 residues. The germline V gene encodes CDR1 SEHNR and CDR2 FQNEAQ (reference sequence). This chain's CDR3 is CASSPGWDEQFF. CDR3 DNA, as far as it was read: TGTGCCAGCAGCCCGGGGTGGGATGAG.

This clone was seen more than once but under ten times. The DNA ends 3 residues before the CDR3 does, and the rest of the CDR3 is filled in from the germline J gene. The chain has TRBV2 and TRBJ2-3, with TRBD1 matching over 8 bases. V trimming: 6 bases; J trimming: 1 base; junction bases outside the gene matches: 3. CDR1 is SNHLY and CDR2 is FYNNEI in the germline V gene. The CDR3 runs 14 residues. CDR3 loop: CASRKTGGTDTQYF. The CDR3 bases that were read are TGTGCCAGCAGGAAGACAGGGGGCACAGATACG.

At least ten counts were recorded for this clone. Read data end 3 residues before the CDR3 end; the end is taken from the germline J gene. The J gene is TRBJ2-5, the V gene TRBV6-4; 8 bases fit TRBD2. The CDR3 is 13 amino acids. Germline lookup yields CDR1 MRHNA and CDR2 SNTAGT. With V trimmed by 6 bases and J by 5 bases, 5 bases remained unmatched. CDR3 DNA, as far as it was read: TGTGCCAGCAGGGGAGCGGGAGCCGAGACC. The encoded protein is CASRGAGAET. The full CDR3 reads CASRGAGAETQYF.

This clone was counted ten times or more. The CDR3 end lies 3 residues beyond the end of the read and is filled in from the germline J gene. The V gene is TRBV7-9, the J gene TRBJ1-1; D uncertain. Deletions cut 6 bases from V and 3 bases from J, with 14 bases between. The germline V gene has CDR1 SEHNR and CDR2 FQNEAQ (reference sequence). This CDR3 region has 14 residues. CDR3 residues: CASSLDMAYTEAFF. The part of the CDR3 DNA that was read is TGTGCCAGCAGTCTTGACATGGCCTACACTGAA.

This clone has ten or more counts. The read gets to within 3 residues of the CDR3 end, and the germline J gene fills in the rest. This chain links TRBV6-4 with TRBJ2-3, with TRBD1 identical over 12 bases. CDR3 size: 15 residues. Germline V CDR1 and CDR2: MRHNA, SNTAGT. The V and J ends lost 2 bases and 4 bases, in that order; junction bases with no gene match: 1. The sequenced CDR3 bases are TGTGCCAGCAGTGACGGGACAGGGGGCGCAGATACG. Its protein is CASSDGTGGADT. Given in full, the CDR3 is CASSDGTGGADTQYF.

This clone is medium-sized within its sample. The read ends 3 residues shy of where the CDR3 ends; the end is completed using the germline J gene. V gene TRBV19 combines with J gene TRBJ2-3; 7 bases fit TRBD1. Germline lookup yields CDR1 LNHDA and CDR2 SQIVND (reference sequence). There are 13 residues in the CDR3. The CDR3 region is CASSTSRQGPQYF. The covered CDR3 bases are TGTGCCAGTAGTACTTCCCGACAGGGTCCG.

At least ten counts were recorded for this clone. The DNA ends 3 residues before the CDR3 does, and the rest of the CDR3 is filled in from the germline J gene. J is TRBJ2-1 and V is TRBV29-1, with 8 nucleotides matching TRBD1. V was pared by 3 bases and J by 0 bases, with 4 bases of the junction left unmatched. The germline gives CDR1 SQVTM, CDR2 ANQGSEA. There are 15 residues in the CDR3. Partial CDR3 DNA: TGCAGCGTTGATTCTACAGGGGGCTCCTACAATGAG. It yields the protein CSVDSTGGSYNE. The CDR3, in full, reads CSVDSTGGSYNEQFF.

This clone was counted many times. The read gets to within 3 residues of the CDR3 end, and the germline J gene fills in the rest. J is TRBJ1-2 and V is TRBV20-1; D unresolved. CDR1 is DFQATT, CDR2 SNEGSKA, per germline (reference sequence). The CDR3 has 13 residues. The V end was cut by 0 bases, the J end by 4 bases, with 9 bases between. The CDR3 bases that were read are TGCAGTGCTAGAGAATCGATCGGCTATGGC. Protein product: CSARESIGYG. The whole CDR3 reads CSARESIGYGYTF.

This clone was observed at least ten times. From the germline J gene comes the end of the CDR3, since the read stops 3 residues before it. The J gene is TRBJ2-7, the V gene TRBV5-1; the D gene is possibly TRBD2 (6 bases). V was cut by 5 bases and J by 5 bases, with 11 bases left in between. Germline CDR1 reads SGHRS; CDR2 reads YFSETQ. The CDR3 has 12 residues. Partial CDR3 DNA: TGCGCCAGCAGGGAGGGGAGACACGAG. Amino acid sequence: CASREGRHE. The CDR3 in its entirety is CASREGRHEQYF.

In regard to this clone: The CDR3 end lies 3 residues beyond the end of the read and is filled in from the germline J gene. The chain links TRBV5-1 to TRBJ1-2; TRBD1 aligns across 10 bases. The V segment lost 3 bases and the J segment 5 bases; nucleotides outside the gene matches: 4. This CDR3 has 14 amino acids. Germline V lookup: CDR1 SGHRS, CDR2 YFSETQ. CDR3 amino acids: CASSSTGGIYGYTF. The covered CDR3 bases are TGCGCCAGCAGCTCGACAGGGGGCATTTATGGC.

This clone occurred many times. The read halts 3 residues ahead of the CDR3 end, with the missing end drawn from the germline J gene. This chain links TRBV28 with TRBJ1-4, with D maybe TRBD1 (5 bases). Trimming stripped 5 bases from V and 3 bases from J, with 13 bases between. Germline CDR1 is MDHEN and CDR2 is SYDVKM. There are 15 residues in the CDR3. The chain's CDR3 is CASSRILRANEKLFF. The part of the CDR3 DNA that was read is TGTGCCAGCAGTCGGATCCTCAGGGCTAATGAAAAA.

This clone was seen many times. Read data end 3 residues before the CDR3 end; the end is taken from the germline J gene. The rearrangement joins TRBV19 to TRBJ1-2; maybe TRBD1 (5 bases). The V and J ends lost 5 bases and 4 bases respectively, with 11 bases between them. The length of the CDR3 is 13 residues. Germline V CDR1 and CDR2: LNHDA, SQIVND (reference sequence). Incomplete CDR3 DNA: TGTGCCAGTAGTGTCAGGGAGTCCTATGGC. Protein product: CASSVRESYG. The CDR3 reads in full as CASSVRESYGYTF. The full variable domain, rest sourced from reference TRBV19 and TRBJ1-2, is DGGITQSPKYLFRKEGQNVTLSCEQNLNHDAMYWYRQDPGQGLRLIYYSQIVNDFQKGDIAEGYSVSREKKESFPLTVTSAQKNPTAFYLCASSVRESYGYTFGSGTRLTVV.